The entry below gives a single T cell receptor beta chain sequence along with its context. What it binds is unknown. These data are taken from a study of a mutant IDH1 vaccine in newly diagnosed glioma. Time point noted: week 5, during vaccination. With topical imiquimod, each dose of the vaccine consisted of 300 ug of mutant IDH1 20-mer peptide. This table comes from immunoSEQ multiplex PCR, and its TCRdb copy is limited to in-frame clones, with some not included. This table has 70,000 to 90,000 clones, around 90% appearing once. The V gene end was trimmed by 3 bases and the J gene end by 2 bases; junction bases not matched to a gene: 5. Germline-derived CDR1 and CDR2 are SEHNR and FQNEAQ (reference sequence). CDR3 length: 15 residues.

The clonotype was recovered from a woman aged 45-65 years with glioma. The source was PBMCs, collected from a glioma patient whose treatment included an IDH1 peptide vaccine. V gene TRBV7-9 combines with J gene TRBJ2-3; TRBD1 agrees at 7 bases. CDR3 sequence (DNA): TGTGCCAGCAGCTTCGTAACAGGGGTCACAGATACGCAGTATTTT. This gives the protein CASSFVTGVTDTQYF.